This T cell receptor (beta chain) is drawn from a study of T cell repertoires in cytomegalovirus infection. As for the study in general: Public TCR beta signature analysis indicated the presence of both CMV infection and matching HLA type. Findings of the study overall: HLA-C-restricted CMV clonotypes gave the most frequent clonotype in two of eight donors.

As to this clonotype: Its cognate antigen is unknown.

In germline, CDR1 is SEHNR, CDR2 FQNEAQ (reference sequence). V was clipped by 5 bases and J by 7 bases, with 20 bases between them. The CDR3 is 15 amino acids. Each CDR3 protein is one row after TCRdb ran MiXCR on the reads. The data hold around 450,000 distinct CDR3 sequences, with about 33% observed a single time. This chain uses TRBV7-9 with TRBJ1-2; D ambiguous. The TCR was taken from a human donor in good health (CMV status not recorded). Some clones in this sample may be carry-over from other donors' samples. Sequenced material: PBMCs. The CDR3 bases are TGTGCCAGCAGCCCCAGTTACCCGAGGGAGCGTGGCTACACCTTC. Translation: CASSPSYPRERGYTF.